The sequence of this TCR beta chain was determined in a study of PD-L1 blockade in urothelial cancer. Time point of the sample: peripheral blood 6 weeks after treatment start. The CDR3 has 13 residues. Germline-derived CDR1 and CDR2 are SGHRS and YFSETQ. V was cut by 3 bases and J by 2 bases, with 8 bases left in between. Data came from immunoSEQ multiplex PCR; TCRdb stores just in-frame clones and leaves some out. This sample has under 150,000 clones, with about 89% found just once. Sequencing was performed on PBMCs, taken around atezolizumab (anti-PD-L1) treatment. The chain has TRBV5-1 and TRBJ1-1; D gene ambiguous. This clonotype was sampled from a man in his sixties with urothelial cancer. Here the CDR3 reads CASSYGGNTEAFF. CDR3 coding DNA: TGCGCCAGCAGCTATGGCGGAAACACTGAAGCTTTCTTT.